This TCR beta chain was profiled in a study of siplizumab effects on memory and regulatory T cells. In regard to this clone: Its antigen is still unknown.

Germline V gives CDR1 GTSNPN, CDR2 SVGIG (reference sequence). V was cut by 4 bases and J by 6 bases, with 13 bases left in between. The CDR3 is 12 residues long. Assays covered some 98,000 TCR templates per sample. Generated by immunoSEQ multiplex PCR, the TCRdb table keeps only in-frame clones and is missing some. The repertoire holds roughly 100,000 clones, 93% seen once, with around 0.3% in the top ten. Study-wide results and caveats: Researchers could map only a minor fraction of alloreactive clones to unstimulated subsets. For mappable alloreactive CD4+ clones, the mean Treg-derived fraction was less than 70% with siplizumab and 25% to 30% in controls. Suppressive function of proliferating Tregs from siplizumab cultures was not confirmed.

Sequenced sample: CD4+ T cells sorted from blood. This chain joins TRBV30 and TRBJ2-7; possibly TRBD1 for D (6 bases). The source is a human donor in good health. The CDR3 spells CAWNRDRLEQYF. DNA of the CDR3: TGTGCCTGGAACAGGGATCGGCTCGAGCAGTACTTC. Based on the CDR3 plus reference TRBV30 and TRBJ2-7, the full variable domain is SQTIHQWPATLVQPVGSPLSLECTVEGTSNPNLYWYRQAAGRGLQLLFYSVGIGQISSEVPQNLSASRPQDRQFILSSKKLLLSDSGFYLCAWNRDRLEQYFGPGTRLTVT.